Described below is a single TCR beta chain sequence and its context. There is no known antigen for this receptor. Nothing much larger sits one base from this clone, and base qualities are not available. Donors were healthy HIV-negative adults with no recently reported acute infections or vaccinations. Every donor was a Caucasian adult living in Nashville, Tennessee, USA. CD4+ T cells were enriched by magnetic negative selection, after which naive cells were positively selected on CD45RA and the negative fraction was taken as the memory subset. Blood was collected by leukapheresis, and PBMCs were isolated by Ficoll-Histopaque density gradient centrifugation and then cryopreserved in liquid nitrogen vapor phase. Purity and quantity of every magnetically sorted T cell population were checked by analytical flow cytometry. From each sorted fraction, genomic DNA was isolated and quantified by UV absorbance on a Nanodrop 2000c.

The data were obtained in a study of shared clonotypes between healthy human individuals (dated by TCRdb to 2018 to 2021). General notes on the study: A few men and two women, aged 18 to 49 years, made up the cohort. Per donor, three plates each were used for CD4 naive and CD4 memory, two for CD8 naive, and one for CD8 memory. To estimate repertoire size and how much clonotype sharing occurs between individuals, the study deeply sequenced the blood TCR repertoires of a handful of healthy adults. To increase sequencing depth and limit assay-specific biases, different laboratories used diverse techniques to prepare libraries and sequence TCR repertoires. Leukapheresis yielded between about 0.94 and 9 billion PBMCs per donor. Points the paper makes about the study in general: Approximately 5% of naive CD4, 3.5% of naive CD8, 2% to 2.5% of memory CD4, and 0.4% of memory CD8 clonotypes were shared across several donors. Clonotypes shared by all four sorted-subset donors showed higher generation probabilities than non-shared clonotypes. Even with the large sequencing depth, rarefaction of the sorted-subset datasets indicated that sequencing was incomplete. Only blood was sampled, and tissue TCR repertoires likely differ from those in blood. Larger estimated clonotype richness was generally found for naive subsets than for memory subsets. Because the study included only a small number of donors, the genetic and exposure-history diversity represented was limited. Pairwise subsampling indicated that sequencing depth was expected to affect the degree of clonotype sharing among donors.

V and J are truncated by 5 bases and 3 bases respectively, leaving an intervening sequence of 41 bases. Taken from cysteine to phenylalanine, the CDR3 has 23 residues. Just CDR3 DNA is preserved here, 69 bases in frame from base 1. From a lookup of the germline V gene (reference sequence), CDR1 and CDR2 are MNHEY and SMNVEV. TCR CDR3 regions were amplified from genomic DNA by multiplex PCR using the deep immunoSEQ assay. For each cell subset, the extracted genomic DNA was distributed evenly across all wells of several immunoSEQ 96-well plates, and each plate served as one replicate. Each replicate PCR for sorted subsets received about 200 ng genomic DNA, equal to tens of thousands of T cell genomes. Purified libraries were measured with a Qubit 3.0 fluorometer, size-checked on a Bioanalyzer 2100, and measured again with the KAPA Library Quantification kit. A separate single-read 150-cycle Illumina NextSeq 550 flow cell was used to sequence each immunoSEQ 96-well plate. Processing in the source paper ran as follows. Because only junctional sequences without quality scores were contained in the immunoSEQ output, filtering matching that applied to full-length reads could not be performed. Sequences were annotated with PyIR, a Python wrapper for IgBLAST v1.9, using IMGT germline references to assign V/J genes and CDR3. Reads with weak V/J assignments (E-value above 1e-6), missing CDR3, stop codons, out-of-frame junctions, or ambiguous translated residues were removed. V3J clonotypes were defined as sequences sharing the same inferred V gene, J gene, and CDR3 amino acid sequence. To compute the percentage overlap between repertoires, the number of shared unique clonotypes was divided by the size of the smaller repertoire. RTK rarefaction, the Chao1 estimator, and Recon v2.1 estimates of unobserved clonotypes were used to assess repertoire richness. Generation probabilities for all TCRbeta clonotypes obtained by the gDNA method from a handful of donors were computed using OLGA. TCRdb retrieved this table from immuneACCESS and kept in-frame rearrangements only. Not all clones are present; in checked studies, unresolved V genes account for under half, and no reason is known for the remainder. The DNA was the basis for D and trimming; V, J and clone size are from that table. In all, the sample holds a few million clones, and approximately 94% of those were seen once. The ten largest account for 0.11% to 0.15% of the sample.

This TCR derives from a young man in good health. This chain is built from TRBV27 and TRBJ2-7; TRBD1 might be the D gene, on 6 matching bases. The material sequenced was naive CD4+ T cells sorted from blood. The label giving this sample's cell subset or site can be read as: CD45RA+ positively selected. The DNA reads as follows: TGTGCCAGCAGTGAGAAACAGGGTCCAGGGGTGGGGGACGTAAAAAGGGTGGTCTACGAGCAGTACTTC. This sequence encodes CASSEKQGPGVGDVKRVVYEQYF.